Reported below is one T cell receptor (beta chain). Its antigen is unknown. Samples came from healthy bone marrow donors. 13 Jbeta primers and 60 Vbeta primers were used for the PCR. Clones were read by immunoSEQ multiplex PCR, and TCRdb kept only the in-frame ones, dropping some. Of about 230,000 clones listed, 70% to 90% are singletons. The data derive from a study of cytomegalovirus exposure and HLA in healthy donors. Across the whole study: HLA-typed donors contributed 65 million to 95 million unique TCRs, which were held in an early data release.

Regarding the study as a whole: Accurate prediction of most subjects' HLA-A and HLA-B alleles from TCR beta sequences was reported. The study recorded 150 to 200 TCR beta chains that were cytomegalovirus-associated.

Sequenced: PBMCs. This receptor was obtained from a human donor in good health.

CDR3 amino acids: CASSPREGPYNEQFF. The CDR3 DNA is TGTGCCAGCAGTCCCCGAGAGGGTCCCTACAATGAGCAGTTCTTC. The rearrangement links TRBV28 to TRBJ2-1; D perhaps matches TRBD2 (5 bases). The CDR3 contains 15 residues. The germline CDR1 and CDR2 sequences are MDHEN and SYDVKM. Between the trimmed V and J ends, which lost 5 bases and 2 bases, there was a span of 13 bases.